Listed below are T cell receptor beta chains from one sample, sequenced in a study of follicular helper T cells after annual influenza vaccination. Here immunoSEQ multiplex PCR was the method, and the copy in TCRdb shows in-frame clones only, minus some. The profile covers approximately 9,000 clones, with roughly 80% appearing a single time and about 3.7% taken by the ten largest. Sequenced material: CXCR5+ CD38- circulating T follicular helper cells from blood, taken 7 days after influenza vaccination. All receptors derive from an adult who received the influenza vaccine. Both conserved end residues are part of each CDR3. A D gene is named only where the DNA matches it firmly. The listing skips clone size in some rows; elsewhere it reads once, few, many or a size class.

-,TRBV6-1,-,TRBJ1-2,CASSEARRLGYTF,TGTGCCAGCAGTGAAGCGCGTCGGCTAGGCTACACCTTC
-,TRBV7-3,-,TRBJ2-7,CASRLDENYEQYF,TGTGCCAGCAGACTGGACGAAAACTACGAGCAGTACTTC
-,TRBV11-1,-,TRBJ2-3,CASSTRTADTQYF,TGTGCCAGCAGCACAAGGACAGCAGATACGCAGTATTTT
once,TRBV6-5,TRBD2,TRBJ2-1,CASNLLAGVGNEQFF,TGTGCCAGCAACTTACTAGCGGGAGTGGGTAATGAGCAGTTCTTC
-,TRBV5-8,-,TRBJ1-4,CASSPGQYATNEKLFF,TGTGCCAGCAGCCCTGGACAGTATGCAACTAATGAAAAACTGTTTTTT
-,TRBV5-1,TRBD2,TRBJ2-3,CASSSATGTSGRGQYF,TGCGCCAGCAGCTCGGCCACCGGGACTAGCGGGAGGGGTCAGTATTTT
-,TRBV15,-,TRBJ1-1,CATSREPEAFF,TGTGCCACCAGCAGAGAACCTGAAGCTTTCTTT
-,TRBV7-2,-,TRBJ2-3,CASSSGGTDTQYF,TGTGCCAGCAGCTCGGGGGGCACAGATACGCAGTATTTT
-,TRBV5-6,-,TRBJ2-3,CASSPFMADTQYF,TGTGCCAGCAGCCCATTTATGGCAGATACGCAGTATTTT
-,TRBV19,-,TRBJ1-1,CASTNWGGVTEAFF,TGTGCCAGTACCAATTGGGGGGGGGTAACTGAAGCTTTCTTT
-,TRBV28,-,TRBJ1-5,CASSFGYSNQPQHF,TGTGCCAGCAGTTTTGGATATAGCAATCAGCCCCAGCATTTT
-,TRBV5-4,-,TRBJ2-3,CASSFAGTSTDTQYF,TGTGCCAGCAGCTTTGCGGGGACGAGCACAGATACGCAGTATTTT
-,TRBV7-9,TRBD1,TRBJ1-4,CASSKRGRGYGNEKLFF,TGTGCCAGCAGCAAAAGGGGCAGGGGGTACGGTAATGAAAAACTGTTTTTT
-,TRBV23-1,-,TRBJ1-1,CASSQPGREGRREAFF,TGCGCCAGCAGTCAACCAGGCCGGGAGGGCAGAAGAGAAGCTTTCTTT
-,TRBV18,TRBD2,TRBJ2-6,CASSRTSGGSGANVLTF,TGTGCCAGCTCACGGACTAGCGGGGGTTCTGGGGCCAACGTCCTGACTTTC
-,TRBV7-3,-,TRBJ2-2,CASSLIGAGELFF,TGTGCCAGCAGCTTAATTGGCGCCGGGGAGCTGTTTTTT
-,TRBV28,TRBD1,TRBJ1-2,CASSFGTGYSYGYTF,TGTGCCAGCAGTTTCGGGACAGGGTATAGCTATGGCTACACCTTC
once,TRBV7-6,TRBD1,TRBJ2-2,CASSLSGTGADGELFF,TGTGCCAGCAGCTTATCTGGGACAGGGGCGGACGGGGAGCTGTTTTTT
once,TRBV5-1,-,TRBJ2-3,CASSLGQPTDTQYF,TGCGCCAGCAGCTTGGGACAGCCCACAGATACGCAGTATTTT
-,TRBV15,-,TRBJ1-1,CATSREKYTEAFF,TGTGCCACCAGCAGAGAAAAATACACTGAAGCTTTCTTT
-,TRBV28,-,TRBJ1-6,CASGDRGSRDNSPLHF,TGTGCCAGCGGAGATCGGGGAAGTCGGGATAATTCACCCCTCCACTTT
-,TRBV5-8,-,TRBJ1-1,CASSGRGQGRNTEAFF,TGTGCCAGCAGCGGGAGGGGCCAAGGGAGGAACACTGAAGCTTTCTTT
-,TRBV4-1,TRBD1,TRBJ2-3,CASSQVLTGGNLNTDTQYF,TGCGCCAGCAGCCAAGTCTTAACAGGGGGTAATCTGAATACAGATACGCAGTATTTT
-,TRBV6-5,TRBD2,TRBJ2-5,CASSYRRGGQETQYF,TGTGCCAGCAGTTACCGGCGGGGGGGCCAAGAGACCCAGTACTTC
-,TRBV11-2,-,TRBJ2-1,CASSLDYGASSYNEQFF,TGTGCCAGCAGCTTAGATTACGGGGCAAGCTCCTACAATGAGCAGTTCTTC
-,TRBV7-2,TRBD1,TRBJ1-2,CASSLGQGEGGYTF,TGTGCCAGCAGCTTAGGACAGGGGGAAGGTGGCTACACCTTC
-,TRBV7-2,TRBD1,TRBJ2-3,CASSTTGGKDTQYF,TGTGCCAGCAGCACTACAGGGGGCAAGGATACGCAGTATTTT
-,TRBV30,-,TRBJ2-2,CAWRSGPGELFF,TGTGCCTGGAGATCCGGCCCAGGGGAGCTGTTTTTT
once,TRBV5-4,-,TRBJ1-4,CASSLAGVNEKLFF,TGTGCCAGCAGCTTGGCCGGGGTGAATGAAAAACTGTTTTTT
-,TRBV29-1,-,TRBJ2-7,CSVDGGLSVGEQYF,TGCAGCGTTGACGGGGGTCTAAGCGTGGGCGAGCAGTACTTC
-,TRBV7-1,TRBD1,TRBJ2-7,CASSRGTGYEQYF,TGTGCCAGCAGCCGGGGGACAGGCTACGAGCAGTACTTC
-,TRBV6-5,-,TRBJ2-2,CASSYGGGNTGELFF,TGTGCCAGCAGTTACGGGGGCGGGAACACCGGGGAGCTGTTTTTT
once,TRBV6-5,-,TRBJ1-2,CASSPHGRGYGYTF,TGTGCCAGCAGTCCTCACGGACGGGGCTATGGCTACACCTTC
-,TRBV4-1,TRBD1,TRBJ1-4,CASSQDPNRGWNEKLFF,TGCGCCAGCAGCCAAGATCCAAACAGGGGTTGGAATGAAAAACTGTTTTTT
few,TRBV6-5,-,TRBJ2-3,CASSSRLVVGDTQYF,TGTGCCAGCAGTTCTAGATTAGTTGTGGGAGATACGCAGTATTTT
few,TRBV28,-,TRBJ2-1,CASTRDFSSYNEQFF,TGTGCCAGCACCCGGGACTTCAGCTCCTACAATGAGCAGTTCTTC
-,TRBV7-8,-,TRBJ2-1,CASSLAQGGLADSSYNEQFF,TGTGCCAGCAGCTTAGCGCAGGGGGGTCTAGCGGATAGCTCCTACAATGAGCAGTTCTTC
-,TRBV6-1,-,TRBJ2-7,CASRDRDFSYEQYF,TGTGCCAGCAGAGACAGAGATTTCTCCTACGAGCAGTACTTC
once,TRBV18,-,TRBJ2-2,CASSLEATGELFF,TGTGCCAGCTCACTAGAGGCCACCGGGGAGCTGTTTTTT
-,TRBV2,-,TRBJ2-7,CASSRGGVSYEQYF,TGTGCCAGCAGTAGGGGGGGGGTCTCCTACGAGCAGTACTTC
-,TRBV28,-,TRBJ1-2,CASSQGAGGYGYTF,TGTGCCAGCAGCCAGGGAGCGGGTGGCTATGGCTACACCTTC
few,TRBV13,TRBD1,TRBJ1-1,CASRGTGKAFF,TGTGCCAGCAGAGGGACAGGAAAAGCTTTCTTT
few,TRBV19,TRBD1,TRBJ1-2,CASSIEDRGYYGYTF,TGTGCCAGTAGTATCGAGGACAGGGGTTACTATGGCTACACCTTC
-,TRBV7-8,-,TRBJ1-1,CASSLSRVSGTEAFF,TGTGCCAGCAGCTTGTCAAGGGTATCGGGCACTGAAGCTTTCTTT
-,TRBV7-9,-,TRBJ2-5,CASSLAFSGSETQYF,TGTGCCAGCAGCTTAGCGTTTTCGGGGAGTGAGACCCAGTACTTC
-,TRBV28,-,TRBJ1-5,CASRFSSRGRQPQHF,TGTGCCAGCCGCTTTTCGTCCAGGGGAAGGCAGCCCCAGCATTTT
-,TRBV29-1,-,TRBJ1-1,CSVDEGEPEAFF,TGCAGCGTTGATGAAGGGGAGCCTGAAGCTTTCTTT
-,TRBV10-2,TRBD2,TRBJ2-1,CASSGLAGVNEQFF,TGCGCCAGCAGTGGACTAGCGGGAGTAAATGAGCAGTTCTTC
-,TRBV21-1,-,TRBJ2-3,CASSKAPGDADTQYF,TGTGCCAGCAGCAAAGCGCCCGGCGATGCAGATACGCAGTATTTT
-,TRBV29-1,-,TRBJ1-1,CSVSGNTEAFF,TGCAGCGTTTCCGGGAACACTGAAGCTTTCTTT